Here is one T cell receptor beta chain with its context. Trimming removed 1 base from V and 4 bases from J; junction bases left unmatched: 1. CDR3 length equals 15 residues. The germline V gene has CDR1 MNHNS and CDR2 SASEGT. This PCR relied on a set of 60 Vbeta primers and 13 Jbeta primers. Assay: immunoSEQ multiplex PCR; the TCRdb copy retains only in-frame clones and omits some. This table holds over 150,000 clones, roughly 80% found once. The data derive from a study of cytomegalovirus exposure and HLA in healthy donors. The chain joins TRBV6-1 to TRBJ2-2; 9 bases are a match to TRBD1. This receptor was taken from a man under 40 in good health and CMV-seronegative. Input material: PBMCs. Written as DNA, the CDR3 is TGTGCCAGCAGTGAAGGACAGGGGGGCACCGGGGAGCTGTTTTTT. It yields the protein CASSEGQGGTGELFF.